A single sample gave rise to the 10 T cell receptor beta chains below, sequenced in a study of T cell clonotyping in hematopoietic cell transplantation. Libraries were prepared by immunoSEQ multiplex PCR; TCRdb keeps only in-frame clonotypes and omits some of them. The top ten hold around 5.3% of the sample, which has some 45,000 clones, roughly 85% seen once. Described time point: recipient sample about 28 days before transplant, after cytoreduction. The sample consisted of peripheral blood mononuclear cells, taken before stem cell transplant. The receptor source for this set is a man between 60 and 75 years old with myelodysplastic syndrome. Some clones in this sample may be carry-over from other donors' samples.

CDR3 sequence reads: CASRGTGLSYNEQFF. CDR3 in DNA: TGTGCCAGCAGGGGGACCGGCCTCTCCTACAATGAGCAGTTCTTC. The chain combines TRBV28 with TRBJ2-1; D possibly matches TRBD1 or TRBD2 (5 bases each). Germline loops: CDR1 MDHEN, CDR2 SYDVKM. This CDR3 contains 15 residues. Trimming took 6 bases from V and 0 from J, leaving 12 bases between them.

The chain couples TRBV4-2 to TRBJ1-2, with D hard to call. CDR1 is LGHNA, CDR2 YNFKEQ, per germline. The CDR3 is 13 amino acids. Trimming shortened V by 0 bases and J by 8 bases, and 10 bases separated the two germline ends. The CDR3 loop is CASSQDQSKGYTF. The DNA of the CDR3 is TGTGCCAGCAGCCAAGATCAGAGTAAAGGCTACACCTTC.

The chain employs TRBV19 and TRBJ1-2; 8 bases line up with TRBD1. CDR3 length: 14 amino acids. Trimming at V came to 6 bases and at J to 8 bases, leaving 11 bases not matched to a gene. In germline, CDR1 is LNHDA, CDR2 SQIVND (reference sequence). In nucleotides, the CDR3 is TGTGCCAGTAGCGCGGGGCAGGGGGCGCGGGGCTACACCTTC. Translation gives CASSAGQGARGYTF.

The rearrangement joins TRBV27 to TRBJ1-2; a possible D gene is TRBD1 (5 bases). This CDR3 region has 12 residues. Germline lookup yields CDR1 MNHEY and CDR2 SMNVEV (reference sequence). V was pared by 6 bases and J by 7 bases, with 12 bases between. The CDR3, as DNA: TGTGCCAGCAGATTTACCGGGGGTGGCTACACCTTC. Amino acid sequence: CASRFTGGGYTF.

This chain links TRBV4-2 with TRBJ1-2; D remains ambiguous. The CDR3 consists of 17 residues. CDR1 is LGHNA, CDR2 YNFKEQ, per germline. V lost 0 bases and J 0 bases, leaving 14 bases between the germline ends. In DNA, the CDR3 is TGTGCCAGCAGCCAAGACCTGCTTGGCAAATCTAACTATGGCTACACCTTC. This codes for CASSQDLLGKSNYGYTF.

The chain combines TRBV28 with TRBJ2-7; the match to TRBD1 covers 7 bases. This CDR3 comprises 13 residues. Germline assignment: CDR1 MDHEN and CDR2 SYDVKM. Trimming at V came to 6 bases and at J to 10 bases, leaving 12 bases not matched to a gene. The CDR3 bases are TGTGCCAGCAGGTACCGGGACAGAAGGGTACAGTACTTC. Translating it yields CASRYRDRRVQYF.

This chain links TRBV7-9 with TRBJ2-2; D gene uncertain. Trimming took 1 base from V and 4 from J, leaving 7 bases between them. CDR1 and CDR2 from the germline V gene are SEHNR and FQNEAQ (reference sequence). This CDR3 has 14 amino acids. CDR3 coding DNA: TGTGCCAGCAGCTTAGTAGCTTCCACCGGGGAGCTGTTTTTT. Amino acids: CASSLVASTGELFF.

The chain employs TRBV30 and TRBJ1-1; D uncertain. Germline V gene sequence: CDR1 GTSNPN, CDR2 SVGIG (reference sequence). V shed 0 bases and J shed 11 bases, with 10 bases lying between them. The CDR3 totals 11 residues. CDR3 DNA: TGTGCCTGGAGTGTACTCCGGTCGGCTTTCTTT. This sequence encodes CAWSVLRSAFF.

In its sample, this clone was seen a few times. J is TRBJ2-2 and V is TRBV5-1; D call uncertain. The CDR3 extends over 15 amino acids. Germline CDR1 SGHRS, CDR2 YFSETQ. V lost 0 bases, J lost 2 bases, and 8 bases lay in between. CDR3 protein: CASSLGTENTGELFF. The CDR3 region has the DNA TGCGCCAGCAGCTTGGGGACGGAAAACACCGGGGAGCTGTTTTTT.

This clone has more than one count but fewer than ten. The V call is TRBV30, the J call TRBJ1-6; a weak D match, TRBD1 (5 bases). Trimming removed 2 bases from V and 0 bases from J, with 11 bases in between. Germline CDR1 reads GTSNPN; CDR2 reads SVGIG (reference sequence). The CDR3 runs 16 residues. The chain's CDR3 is CAWSTTVISYNSPLHF. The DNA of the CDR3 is TGTGCCTGGAGTACGACAGTGATCTCCTATAATTCACCCCTCCACTTT.